Below, one T cell receptor (beta chain) is given with its context. Antigen: not known. One junction end disagrees with the germline gene, perhaps due to a read error. The sample comes from a study of Graves' ophthalmopathy and Graves' hyperthyroidism. Study as a whole: Ophthalmopathy absent within 18 months of follow-up marked hyperthyroidism as stable.

CDR1 and CDR2 from the germline V gene are WSHSY and SAAADI. This CDR3 has 14 amino acids. TCR beta CDR3 regions were amplified from RNA transcripts. Following a first-round RT-PCR that used HTBI primers, a second-round multiplex PCR was carried out. Each CDR3 protein is one row after TCRdb ran MiXCR on the multiplex PCR reads. The table shows over a million distinct CDR3 sequences, with about 38% occurring only once. Study-wide results and limits: Ophthalmopathy progression was predicted with 55% to 71% sensitivity and 72.22% specificity. The authors also found most expanded thyroid clonotypes above 0.001 frequency in blood.

Enrolled hyperthyroidism patients had a new diagnosis, a duration under 2 months, and an age of 18 to 65. Sequences were obtained from peripheral blood or thyroid tissue (not recorded which). The chain uses TRBV10-2 and TRBJ1-2; D perhaps matches TRBD1 (6 bases). This clonotype originated in an adult man with Graves' hyperthyroidism. The DNA of the CDR3 is TGTGCCAGCAGGAGACAGGAGCCAAGCTATGGCTACACCTTC. It is translated as CASRRQEPSYGYTF.